The entry below gives a single TCR beta chain sequence along with its context. Germline assignment: CDR1 KGHSH and CDR2 LQKENI. This CDR3 has 14 residues. With V trimmed by 8 bases and J by 7 bases, 6 bases remained unmatched. The study recruited people aged about 18 to 90 years across around 24 US areas. The authors' processing: For nucleated cells, counts were estimated from reference gene primer amplification. The method was immunoSEQ multiplex PCR; TCRdb's version includes in-frame clones alone and lacks a portion of them. The V and J calls and clone size come from that table; D and trimming were worked out from the DNA. The data show 350,000 to 450,000 clones, over 75% seen once. The data stem from a study of blood T cell repertoires in COVID-19. In the study overall: Two negative PCRs, clearance, or symptom resolution had been documented for recovered Cohort 3 donors. In each case, the material was cDNA or gDNA derived from T cells, B-cell-depleted T cells, or PBMCs.

The gene calls are TRBV18 and TRBJ2-1, with 12 nucleotides matching TRBD2. Sequencing was performed on PBMCs or T cells enriched from blood (not recorded which). This receptor was identified in a man aged 35 to 55 in a cohort exposed to, infected with or recovered from COVID-19 (not recorded which). The CDR3 DNA is TGTGCCAGCACAGGAGGGACTAGCGGGAATGAGCAGTTCTTC. It translates to CASTGGTSGNEQFF.